This T cell receptor (beta chain) comes out of a study of blood T cell repertoires in COVID-19. Authors' analysis steps: Estimation of nucleated cell counts relied on the amplification of reference gene primers. Clones were read by immunoSEQ multiplex PCR, and TCRdb kept only the in-frame ones, dropping some. V, J and clone size derive from that table, while D and trimming were established from the DNA sequence. This sample yields 200,000 or so clones, of which about 85% are seen a single time; about 2% belongs to the top ten. Sequenced input: peripheral blood. This receptor was taken from a man between 70 and 80 years old with active or convalescent COVID-19.

CDR3 sequence reads: CAWSFSLVVSTEAFF. CDR3 nucleotide sequence: TGTGCCTGGAGTTTCAGTTTGGTGGTATCCACTGAAGCTTTCTTT. The chain carries TRBV30 and TRBJ1-1; D gene unclear. V shed 2 bases and J shed 4 bases, with 17 bases lying between them. This CDR3 has 15 residues. Looked up from germline, CDR1 is GTSNPN and CDR2 is SVGIG (reference sequence).